This is a list of T cell receptor beta chains from one sample in a study of T cell responses to AZD1222 COVID-19 vaccine. The table came from immunoSEQ multiplex PCR; TCRdb's copy has only in-frame clones and leaves some out. The table includes roughly 76,000 clones, approximately 90% detected once. This specimen consisted of peripheral blood, obtained on day 0 of AZD1222 vaccination. These receptors were collected from an adult in good health. Each CDR3 is given with its conserved first and last residue. The D gene is left open where the match is weak. Some rows have no size entry. The others give once, few or many, or a class for an expanded clone.

TRBV28,TRBJ1-6,.,few,TGTGCCAGCAGCCCAGAAATCTCCTATAATTCACCCCTCCACTTT,CASSPEISYNSPLHF
TRBV28,TRBJ2-1,TRBD2,.,TGTGCCAGCGACAGCGGGAGTATTGAGCAGTTCTTC,CASDSGSIEQFF
TRBV5-4,TRBJ1-1,TRBD1,once,TGTGCCAGCAGCTTACAGGGGCTTGCTGAAGCTTTCTTT,CASSLQGLAEAFF
TRBV28,TRBJ1-4,.,.,TGTGCCAGCAGGGAGGCTAATGAAAAACTGTTTTTT,CASREANEKLFF
TRBV15,TRBJ2-7,.,.,TGTGCCACCAGCAGAGATTTAGGCTCCTACGAGCAGTACTTC,CATSRDLGSYEQYF
TRBV19,TRBJ1-6,.,few,TGTGCCAGTACCCGAGGTCAGGGTAGGGCTTCACCCCTCCACTTT,CASTRGQGRASPLHF
TRBV28,TRBJ2-5,TRBD1,.,TGTGCCAGCAGTTCCGGGACAGGGAGGGGAGAGACCCAGTACTTC,CASSSGTGRGETQYF
TRBV2,TRBJ2-5,.,.,TGTGCCAGCAGTGAGTACGCCAAAAGGGAAGAGACCCAGTACTTC,CASSEYAKREETQYF
TRBV4-1,TRBJ2-7,TRBD1,.,TGCGCCAGCAGCCACGGGACAGTGGATCGCTCCTACGAGCAGTACTTC,CASSHGTVDRSYEQYF
TRBV5-1,TRBJ2-7,.,.,TGCGCCAGCACCGCGGACCCCTCCTACGAGCAGTACTTC,CASTADPSYEQYF
TRBV2,TRBJ1-1,.,.,TGTGCCAGCAGTATTGAGAAAATGAACACTGAAGCTTTCTTT,CASSIEKMNTEAFF
TRBV2,TRBJ1-2,.,.,TGTGCCAGCAGCGAACGGGATGGGGCGATCATTGGCTACACCTTC,CASSERDGAIIGYTF
TRBV29-1,TRBJ2-7,.,.,TGCAGCGTTGAAACAGGTAACTACGAGCAGTACTTC,CSVETGNYEQYF
TRBV28,TRBJ2-5,TRBD1,.,TGTGCCAGCAGGAGGACAGGGGAAGAGACCCAGTACTTC,CASRRTGEETQYF
TRBV12-3/TRBV12-4,TRBJ1-4,TRBD1,.,TGTGCCAGCAGGGGACAGGGGAATGAAAAACTGTTTTTT,CASRGQGNEKLFF
TRBV18,TRBJ1-1,.,.,TGTGCCAGCTCACCACAGGGAGGAGCTGAAGCTTTCTTT,CASSPQGGAEAFF
TRBV7-2,TRBJ1-5,TRBD1,.,TGTGCCAGCAGCTCAGGGGCAGGGGGCCTCAATCAGCCCCAGCATTTT,CASSSGAGGLNQPQHF
TRBV11-2,TRBJ2-5,.,.,TGTGCCAGCAGTTCCGGGGTGGGCGAGACCCAGTACTTC,CASSSGVGETQYF
TRBV7-2,TRBJ2-1,.,once,TGTGCCAGCAGGTTCCCGAGCTCCTACAATGAGCAGTTCTTC,CASRFPSSYNEQFF
TRBV11-3,TRBJ1-1,TRBD1,.,TGTGCCAGCAGCTTAGAGGGACAGGGGGTTGTTTCGGCTGAAGCTTTCTTT,CASSLEGQGVVSAEAFF
TRBV19,TRBJ2-1,TRBD2,.,TGTGCCAGTAGTAGTAGCGGGGGGACTGAGCAGTTCTTC,CASSSSGGTEQFF
TRBV7-3,TRBJ2-1,TRBD1,.,TGTGCCAGCAGCTCTGCAGGGGGACGTCCTATCAATGAGCAGTTCTTC,CASSSAGGRPINEQFF
TRBV12-3/TRBV12-4,TRBJ2-1,.,.,TGTGCCAGCAGTCAGGGGTTTCATGAGCAGTTCTTC,CASSQGFHEQFF
TRBV29-1,TRBJ2-7,.,.,TGCAGCGTTGAAGAAGGGGCCCCTAGCTCCTACGAGCAGTACTTC,CSVEEGAPSSYEQYF
TRBV29-1,TRBJ2-7,.,few,TGCAGCGTTGAAATCCAGGCGGCTACCTACGAGCAGTACTTC,CSVEIQAATYEQYF
TRBV10-2,TRBJ1-6,.,.,TGCGCCAGCAGTGAGGGGACATTTTCCTATAATTCACCCCTCCACTTT,CASSEGTFSYNSPLHF
TRBV27,TRBJ1-6,.,.,TGTGCCAGCAACCGGGAAGCCAGCTCCTATAATTCACCCCTCCACTTT,CASNREASSYNSPLHF
TRBV20-1,TRBJ1-2,.,.,TGCAGTGCTAGAACATATGGCTACACCTTC,CSARTYGYTF
TRBV25-1,TRBJ2-5,.,.,TGTGCCAGCAGTGACCTCCTGTACCAAGAGACCCAGTACTTC,CASSDLLYQETQYF
TRBV12-3/TRBV12-4,TRBJ1-2,.,.,TGTGCCAGCAGTTTGGGCCTTGGCTATGGCTACACCTTC,CASSLGLGYGYTF
TRBV2,TRBJ1-4,.,.,TGTGCCAGCAGTAGGACAGTTGGAGCTAATGAAAAACTGTTTTTT,CASSRTVGANEKLFF
TRBV12-2,TRBJ2-7,.,.,TGTGCAAGTCGCTTTAACCAGGGGGGGGACGAGCAGTACTTC,CASRFNQGGDEQYF
TRBV12-3/TRBV12-4,TRBJ1-2,TRBD1,.,TGTGCCAGCGGACAGGGAGCTAACTATGGCTACACCTTC,CASGQGANYGYTF
TRBV10-3,TRBJ2-2,.,once,TGTGCCATCAGTGATCTCGGAGGGGAGGAAAACACCGGGGAGCTGTTTTTT,CAISDLGGEENTGELFF
TRBV4-1,TRBJ2-2,.,.,TGCGCCAGCAGCCAAAGGGACGGGACCGGGGAGCTGTTTTTT,CASSQRDGTGELFF
TRBV2,TRBJ1-6,TRBD1,.,TGTGCCAGCAGTGAGGCCGGGACAGAGGATTCACCCCTCCACTTT,CASSEAGTEDSPLHF
TRBV28,TRBJ2-3,.,.,TGTGCCAGCTTGCTCGGCCTCACAGATACGCAGTATTTT,CASLLGLTDTQYF
TRBV30,TRBJ2-5,TRBD2,.,TGTGCCTGGAGCTCCGGGACTAGCGGGGCAGGAGAGACCCAGTACTTC,CAWSSGTSGAGETQYF
TRBV7-7,TRBJ2-2,TRBD2,.,TGTGCCAGCAGCCCCATTAGCGGGAGGGCGGGGGAGCTGTTTTTT,CASSPISGRAGELFF
TRBV6-4,TRBJ2-1,TRBD2,.,TGTGCCAGCAGCTTCGCTAGCGGGGGTGCTGACAATGAGCAGTTCTTC,CASSFASGGADNEQFF
TRBV11-2,TRBJ1-2,.,few,TGTGCCAGCAGCTTAGCCCCTGGGGGGTATAGAGGCTACACCTTC,CASSLAPGGYRGYTF
TRBV6-2/TRBV6-3,TRBJ2-5,.,.,TGTGCCAGCAGTTACTCGAAGAAGGGGACCCAGTACTTC,CASSYSKKGTQYF
TRBV5-1,TRBJ1-2,.,few,TGCGCCAGCAGCTTAGGCAGCCCGAACTATGGCTACACCTTC,CASSLGSPNYGYTF
TRBV19,TRBJ2-3,.,.,TGTGCCAGTAAGGAGACAGATACGCAGTATTTT,CASKETDTQYF
TRBV6-5,TRBJ1-4,TRBD1,.,TGTGCCAGCAGGACAGGGGGCACTAATGAAAAACTGTTTTTT,CASRTGGTNEKLFF
TRBV12-3/TRBV12-4,TRBJ1-2,TRBD1,.,TGTGCCAGCAGTTTGGCACAGGGGGATGGCTACACCTTC,CASSLAQGDGYTF
TRBV5-4,TRBJ2-5,TRBD1,.,TGTGCCAGCAGCTTGGGACAGGGAGAAGAGACCCAGTACTTC,CASSLGQGEETQYF
TRBV12-3/TRBV12-4,TRBJ1-4,.,.,TGTGCCAGCAGAGGCATCGATAATGAAAAACTGTTTTTT,CASRGIDNEKLFF
TRBV19,TRBJ1-2,.,.,TGTGCCAGTAGGGACGGTAACTATGGCTACACCTTC,CASRDGNYGYTF
TRBV11-3,TRBJ2-7,TRBD2,.,TGTGCCAGCAGCTCACCCGGGACTAGCGGCTACGAGCAGTACTTC,CASSSPGTSGYEQYF
TRBV11-3,TRBJ2-1,.,.,TGTGCCAGCAGCCTTATGCGGGGCGGGGTCTACAATGAGCAGTTCTTC,CASSLMRGGVYNEQFF
TRBV2,TRBJ2-6,TRBD2,.,TGTGCCAGCAGTGAAGTGGGGAGGGCTGGGGCCAACGTCCTGACTTTC,CASSEVGRAGANVLTF
TRBV3-1/TRBV3-2,TRBJ2-3,.,.,TGTGCCAGCAGCCAGATCAGGACTAGCACAGATACGCAGTATTTT,CASSQIRTSTDTQYF